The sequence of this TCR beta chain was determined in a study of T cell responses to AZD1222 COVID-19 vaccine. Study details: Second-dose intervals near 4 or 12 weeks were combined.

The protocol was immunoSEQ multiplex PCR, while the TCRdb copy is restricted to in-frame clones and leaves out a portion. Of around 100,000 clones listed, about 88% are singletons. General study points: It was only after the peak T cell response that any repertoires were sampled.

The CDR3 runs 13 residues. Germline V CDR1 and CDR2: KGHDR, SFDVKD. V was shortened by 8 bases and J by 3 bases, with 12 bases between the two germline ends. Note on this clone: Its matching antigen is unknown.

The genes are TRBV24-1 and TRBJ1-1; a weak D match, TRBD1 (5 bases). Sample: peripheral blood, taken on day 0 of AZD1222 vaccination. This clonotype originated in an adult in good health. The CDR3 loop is CATKDRGYTEAFF. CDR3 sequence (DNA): TGTGCCACCAAGGATCGGGGGTACACTGAAGCTTTCTTT.